This T cell receptor (beta chain) derives from a study of T cell repertoires in cytomegalovirus infection. Overall study: Shared public TCR beta signatures pointed to both CMV infection and a matching HLA type.

This clonotype was picked up many times. Its matching antigen is unknown. TCRdb re-called the reads with MiXCR, one entry per CDR3 protein. This table has fewer than 300,000 distinct CDR3 sequences, about 25% appearing once. Germline lookup yields CDR1 SGHTA and CDR2 FQGNSA. CDR3 length equals 16 residues. V was pared by 4 bases and J by 6 bases, with 10 bases of the junction left unmatched. Findings of the study overall: Totalled public TCR beta family frequency picked out people who carried CMV plus the relevant HLA. HLA-C-restricted CMV-specific TCR beta clonotypes prevailed in the ex vivo response.

The sequencing sample was made of PBMCs. The V and J genes are TRBV7-2 and TRBJ1-5; 9 bases are shared with TRBD1. The TCR comes from a human donor in good health (CMV status not recorded). Some clones in this sample may be carry-over from other donors' samples. The CDR3 DNA is TGTGCCAGCAGCTCCTGGACAGGGGTGAGGGGTCAGCCCCAGCATTTT. It yields the protein CASSSWTGVRGQPQHF.